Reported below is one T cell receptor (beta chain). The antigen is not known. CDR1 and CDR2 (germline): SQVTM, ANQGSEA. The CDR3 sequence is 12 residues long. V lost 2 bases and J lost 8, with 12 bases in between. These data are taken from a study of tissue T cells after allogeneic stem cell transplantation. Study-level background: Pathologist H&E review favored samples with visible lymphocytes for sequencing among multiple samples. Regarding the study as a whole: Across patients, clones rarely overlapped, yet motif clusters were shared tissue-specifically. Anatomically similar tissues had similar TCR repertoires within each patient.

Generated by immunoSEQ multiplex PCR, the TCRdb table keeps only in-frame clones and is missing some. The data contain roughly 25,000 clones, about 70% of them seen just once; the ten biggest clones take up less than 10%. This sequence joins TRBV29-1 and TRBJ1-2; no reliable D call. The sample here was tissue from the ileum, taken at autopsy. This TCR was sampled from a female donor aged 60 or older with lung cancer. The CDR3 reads CSVEKGTQGYTF. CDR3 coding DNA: TGCAGCGTTGAAAAGGGCACGCAAGGCTACACCTTC. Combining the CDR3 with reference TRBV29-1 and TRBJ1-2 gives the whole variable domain SAVISQKPSRDICQRGTSLTIQCQVDSQVTMMFWYRQQPGQSLTLIATANQGSEATYESGFVIDKFPISRPNLTFSTLTVSNMSPEDSSIYLCSVEKGTQGYTFGSGTRLTVV.